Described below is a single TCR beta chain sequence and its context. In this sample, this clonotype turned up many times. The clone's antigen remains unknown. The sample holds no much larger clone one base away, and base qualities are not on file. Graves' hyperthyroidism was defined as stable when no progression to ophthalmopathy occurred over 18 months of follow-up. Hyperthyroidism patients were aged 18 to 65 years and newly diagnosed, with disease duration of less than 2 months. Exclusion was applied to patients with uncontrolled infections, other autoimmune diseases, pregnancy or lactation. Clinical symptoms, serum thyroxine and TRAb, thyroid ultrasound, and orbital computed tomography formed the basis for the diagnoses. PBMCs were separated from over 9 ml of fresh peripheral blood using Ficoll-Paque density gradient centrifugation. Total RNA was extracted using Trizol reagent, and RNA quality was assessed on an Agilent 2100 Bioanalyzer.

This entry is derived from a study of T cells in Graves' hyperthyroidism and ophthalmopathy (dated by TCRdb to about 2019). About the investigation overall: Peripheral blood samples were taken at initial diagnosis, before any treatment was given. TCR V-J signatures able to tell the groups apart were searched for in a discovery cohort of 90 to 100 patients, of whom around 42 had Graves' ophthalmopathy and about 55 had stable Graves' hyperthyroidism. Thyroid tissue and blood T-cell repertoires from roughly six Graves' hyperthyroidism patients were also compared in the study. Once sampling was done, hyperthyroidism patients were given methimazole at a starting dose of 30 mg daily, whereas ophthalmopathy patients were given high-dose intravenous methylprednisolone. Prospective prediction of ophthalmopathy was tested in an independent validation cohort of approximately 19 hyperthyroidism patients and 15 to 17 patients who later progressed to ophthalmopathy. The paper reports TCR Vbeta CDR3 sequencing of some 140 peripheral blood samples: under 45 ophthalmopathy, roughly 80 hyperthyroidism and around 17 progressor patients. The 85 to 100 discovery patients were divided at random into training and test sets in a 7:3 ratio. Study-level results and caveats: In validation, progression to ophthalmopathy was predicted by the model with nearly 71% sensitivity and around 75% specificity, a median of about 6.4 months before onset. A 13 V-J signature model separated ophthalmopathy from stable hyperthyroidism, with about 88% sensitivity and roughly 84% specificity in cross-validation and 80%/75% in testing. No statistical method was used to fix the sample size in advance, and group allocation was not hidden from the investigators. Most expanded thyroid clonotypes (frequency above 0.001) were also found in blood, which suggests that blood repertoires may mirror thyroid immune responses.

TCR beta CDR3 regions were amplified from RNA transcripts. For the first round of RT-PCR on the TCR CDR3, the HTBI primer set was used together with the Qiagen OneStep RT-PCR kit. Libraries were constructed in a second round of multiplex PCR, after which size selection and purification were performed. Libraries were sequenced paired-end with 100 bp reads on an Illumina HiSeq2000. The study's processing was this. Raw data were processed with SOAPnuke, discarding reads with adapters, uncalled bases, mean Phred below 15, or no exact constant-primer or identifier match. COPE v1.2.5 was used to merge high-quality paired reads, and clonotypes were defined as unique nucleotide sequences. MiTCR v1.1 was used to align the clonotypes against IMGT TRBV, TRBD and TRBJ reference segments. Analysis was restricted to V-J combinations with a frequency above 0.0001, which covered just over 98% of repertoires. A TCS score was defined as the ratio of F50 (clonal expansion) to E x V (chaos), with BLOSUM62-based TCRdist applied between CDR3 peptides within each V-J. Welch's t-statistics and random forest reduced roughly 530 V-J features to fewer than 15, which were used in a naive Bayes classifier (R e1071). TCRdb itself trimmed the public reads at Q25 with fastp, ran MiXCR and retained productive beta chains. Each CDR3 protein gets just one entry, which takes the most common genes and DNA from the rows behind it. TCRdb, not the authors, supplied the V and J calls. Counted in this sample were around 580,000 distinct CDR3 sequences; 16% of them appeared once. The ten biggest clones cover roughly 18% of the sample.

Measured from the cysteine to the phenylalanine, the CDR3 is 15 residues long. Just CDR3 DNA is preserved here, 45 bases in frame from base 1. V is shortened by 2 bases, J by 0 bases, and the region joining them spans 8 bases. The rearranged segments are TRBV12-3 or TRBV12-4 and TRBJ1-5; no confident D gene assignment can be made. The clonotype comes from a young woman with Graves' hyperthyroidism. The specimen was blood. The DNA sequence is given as TGTGCCAGCAGTTTACGGGAGAGTAGCAATCAGCCCCAGCATTTT. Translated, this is CASSLRESSNQPQHF.